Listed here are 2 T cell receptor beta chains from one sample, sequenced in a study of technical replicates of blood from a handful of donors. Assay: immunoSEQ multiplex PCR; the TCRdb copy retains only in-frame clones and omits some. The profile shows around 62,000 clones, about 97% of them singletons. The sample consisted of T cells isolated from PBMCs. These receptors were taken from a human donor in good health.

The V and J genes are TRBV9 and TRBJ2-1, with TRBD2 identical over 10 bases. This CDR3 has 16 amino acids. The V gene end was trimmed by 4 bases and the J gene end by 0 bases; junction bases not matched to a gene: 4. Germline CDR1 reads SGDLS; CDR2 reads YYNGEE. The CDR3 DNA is TGTGCCAGCAGCCCGACTAGCGGGTACTCCTACAATGAGCAGTTCTTC. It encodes CASSPTSGYSYNEQFF.

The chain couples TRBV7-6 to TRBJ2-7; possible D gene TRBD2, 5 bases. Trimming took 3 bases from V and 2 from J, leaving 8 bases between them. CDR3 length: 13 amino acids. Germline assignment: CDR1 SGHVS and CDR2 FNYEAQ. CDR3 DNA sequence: TGTGCCAGCAGCTTGACTAACACCTACGAGCAGTACTTC. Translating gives CASSLTNTYEQYF. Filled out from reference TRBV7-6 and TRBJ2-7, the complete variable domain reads GAGVSQSPRYKVTKRGQDVALRCDPISGHVSLYWYRQALGQGPEFLTYFNYEAQQDKSGLPNDRFSAERPEGSISTLTIQRTEQRDSAMYRCASSLTNTYEQYFGPGTRLTVT.